The source of this TCR beta chain is a study of blood T cell repertoires in COVID-19. This clone was found once. Some clones are missing from TCRdb's copy, which holds only in-frame ones; the method was immunoSEQ multiplex PCR. The sample includes 100,000 to 150,000 clones, more than 85% seen only once; the top ten take around 2%. Germline trimming cut 10 bases from V and 6 bases from J; bases unmatched to any gene: 5. The CDR3 runs to 12 residues. Those enrolled in Seattle joined during active infection and were followed longitudinally afterward. This clonotype was sampled from a man aged 50-60 years with COVID-19, enrolled during active disease. Sequencing used peripheral blood. This chain links TRBV12-3 or TRBV12-4 with TRBJ2-1, with TRBD2 identical over 8 bases. The CDR3 loop reads CATKRESNEQFF. CDR3 bases: TGTGCCACCAAGCGGGAGTCCAATGAGCAGTTCTTC.